This T cell receptor beta chain appears in the sequencing data of a study of cytomegalovirus exposure and HLA in healthy donors (dated by TCRdb to 2015 to 2018). Background on the whole study: According to an earlier analysis of 587 of the donors, about 179 million T cells yielded 117 million unique TCR beta sequences and about 300 Gb of sequence data. Among the roughly 410 genotyped donors, approximately 81% belonged to the genetic ancestry cluster associated with self-reported Caucasian donors. A separate validation cohort of 90 to 150 different subjects was used in addition to the roughly 620-subject first cohort. In a later genetic analysis, genome-wide SNP genotypes for about 55% of the 666 donors were used, and that subset was treated as a discovery cohort. The study profiled the T cell repertoires of 666 subjects by immunosequencing and related them to cytomegalovirus serostatus. Roughly 290 gigabases of sequencing data and around 90 million unique TCR sequences made up an early release that covered several hundred HLA-typed donors. To study patterns of TCR occurrence, a later analysis re-analyzed previously published TCR beta repertoires from several hundred donors and added high-resolution HLA genotyping. Every repertoire in the discovery cohort had been generated on one and the same sequencing platform. The aim of the study was to test whether cataloging public T cell receptors could identify signatures of past pathogen exposure. In an earlier analysis of several hundred of the donors, high-throughput TCR beta sequencing was used to judge whether each TCR beta V gene segment behaved as functional or pseudogenic. In the later analysis, no new phenotypic data were used to find candidate immune exposures; instead, reliance was placed on TCR beta sequences and their occurrence across donors. HLA typing covered class I and class II loci at four-digit resolution. Four to six DR-DQ haplotypes were handled as single units for association and clustering, since linkage in the cohort was strong. Across approximately 400 genotyped donors of the cohort, an average of about 250,000 unique TCR beta nucleotide sequences per donor were sequenced, and roughly 17% of those sequences were non-productive. The number of donors typed differed by locus, with roughly 620-640 for A, B, C, DRB1 and DQB1, 522 for DQA1, 600 to 610 for DPA1, and under 490 for DPB1. Donor age, sex, ethnicity and CMV serostatus were compiled alongside the repertoire data. High-throughput TCR immunosequencing, statistical association of individual TCRs with disease status, and machine learning were combined to predict cytomegalovirus infection status.

The method behind the library was the immunoSEQ multiplex PCR assay. The multiplex PCR relied on a mix of 60 forward primers for TCR Vbeta segments and 13 reverse primers for TCR Jbeta segments. The CDR3 region of rearranged TCR beta genes was amplified from genomic DNA by a multiplex PCR assay. The amplified TCR beta libraries were sequenced on the Illumina HiSeq System as 87-base-pair reads. The paper's processing steps were these. In a later analysis, tens of millions of unique TCR beta chains were counted across the 650 to 750 repertoires, and about 9.9 million of these chains were shared by at least two donors. To remove PCR and sequencing errors, raw reads were error-corrected and collapsed into unique sequences using a nearest-neighbor algorithm that merged closely related sequences. To assign V, D and J gene segments, CDR3 sequences were aligned to IMGT reference sequences. For a sequence to be retained, a match of at least six nucleotides to both a V gene segment and a J gene segment was required. A rearrangement counted as productive if the CDR3 had no stop codons and remained in frame with V and J, and every other rearrangement counted as non-productive. CDR3 was defined by IMGT convention, running from the second conserved V-encoded cysteine to the conserved J-encoded phenylalanine. The earlier analysis of 500 to 650 of the donors excluded any sequence lacking an unambiguous match to a single V gene segment. In an earlier analysis of about 590 of the donors, a V segment was called functional when productive rearrangements were above 56.7%, and segregating when the standard deviation between donors exceeded 5%. A statistical classification framework was built for diagnosing cytomegalovirus status from the catalog of TCR beta chain sequences. In a later analysis, TCR nucleotide sequences were compared against IMGT/GENE-DB human TR gene sequences so that V and J genes could be assigned. In a later analysis, CDR3 sequences and most-parsimonious VDJ recombination scenarios were assigned using the TCRdist pipeline. In a later analysis, each TCR beta chain was defined by its CDR3 amino acid sequence together with its V-gene family, and reads lacking a unique V-gene family were excluded. In a later analysis, approximately 640 highly shared, low-generation-probability nucleotide sequences were removed to address suspected cross-contamination and a sequencing artifact. In a later analysis, a clonal expansion index for each public chain was calculated from normalized within-repertoire ranks of inferred template counts. A later analysis computed generation probabilities with a VDJ recombination model fitted to out-of-frame rearrangements, and checked the results against IGoR. Hypergeometric tests were used in a later analysis to score TCR-TCR, TCR-HLA and TCR-CMV co-occurrence, with a repertoire-size bias correction applied to the TCR pairs. A later analysis estimated false discovery rates by permuting HLA or CMV assignments 20 times. A later analysis grouped co-occurring TCRs with DBSCAN, adding TCRdist sequence similarity when clustering within HLA-allele-positive subsets. Repertoires with fewer than 30,000 or more than 120,000 public chains, plus five repertoires with anomalous nucleotide sharing, were excluded from co-occurrence clustering. The source is immuneACCESS, and TCRdb retained only in-frame sequences with V and J called. Part of the clones is not carried over; for the studies checked, unresolved V genes explain less than half of this, and the remainder is unexplained. V, J and clone size were drawn from that table, and D and trimming were deduced from the DNA. This sample gives 100,000 or so clones in total; 85% of them show up just once. Approximately 3.6% of the sample is held by the ten biggest clonotypes.

On this clone: Its cognate antigen has yet to be identified. The input lacks base qualities; no much larger clone sits a single base away.

Findings and caveats that apply to the study as a whole: A later genetic analysis reported fewer N-insertions in productive TCRs among donors in an Asian-associated ancestry cluster than the roughly 670-donor mean. Because HLA typing was unavailable for some donors at each locus, only the typed subset was used in association tests. Most CMV-associated TCR beta chains appeared to be HLA-restricted in a later analysis, and the HLA associations seemed to be driven largely by CMV exposure. For the cohort, immune exposure information was limited to CMV serostatus. At a false discovery rate of 0.05, a later analysis linked some 17,000 TCR beta sequences to specific HLA alleles. It was suggested by the authors that the approach could potentially be generalized to other disease states and immunological phenotypes. Correlated functional status among segregating V segments might reflect linkage disequilibrium, but an unknown experimental factor could not be ruled out. Some IMGT-functional V segments, including TRBV6-2 and TRBV6-3, could not be told apart with the 87-base-pair reads, so those segments were excluded. Because counts were too low, roughly 16 rarely observed V segments, including chromosome 9 orphons, were left out of the earlier analysis of 587 of the donors. When HLA alleles, especially DR and DQ, strongly co-occurred, attributing TCR associations to individual alleles was difficult. A few of the identified cytomegalovirus-associated TCR beta chains were confirmed in vitro to be specific for cytomegalovirus antigens. A cluster of highly shared sequence variants was judged likely to represent a technical artifact of the sequencing pipeline. An association between a missense DCLRE1C variant and V-gene and J-gene trimming of TCR beta chains was found in a later genetic analysis and replicated in an independent cohort. A further reported finding was that TCR beta sequences accurately predicted the HLA-A and HLA-B alleles for most subjects in the first cohort. In this cohort, only TCR beta chains were sequenced, and detectable features were limited by the absence of alpha or paired-chain data. Broadly in line with IMGT annotations, most TCR beta V segments showed up in productive rearrangements about 87% or about 30% of the time in an earlier analysis of several hundred of the donors. Most TCR sequences were seen in very few donors, while some public TCRs were found in many individuals. The study gave a list of around 170 TCR beta chains associated with cytomegalovirus. In a later analysis, several top co-occurrence clusters were reported to appear linked to parvovirus B19, influenza, CMV and Epstein-Barr virus. The classifier was reported to diagnose cytomegalovirus status with high specificity and sensitivity in both the original and validation cohorts. Compared with equally common non-associated chains, HLA-associated TCR beta chains in a later analysis were more clonally expanded and had lower generation probabilities. The presence/absence analyses assumed that sequencing depth was roughly uniform across donors, and that assumption may not be true. In a later analysis, the rate of TCR association differed among HLA loci, with DRB1 alleles having the most associated TCRs and HLA-C alleles having the fewest.

V is shortened by 7 bases, J by 2 bases, and the region joining them spans 12 bases. The germline V gene specifies SNHLY as CDR1 and FYNNEI as CDR2. From cysteine to phenylalanine, the CDR3 is 13 amino acids long. Only the CDR3 DNA is retained, 39 bases long and in frame from the first base. The cohort comprised hundreds of healthy bone marrow donors. At the time of sampling, all cohort members were nominally healthy, though unrecorded immune exposures were likely present. The donor tested CMV seronegative, placing the donor among the roughly 340 seronegative members of the cohort. A peripheral blood sample was collected from each donor, and TCR beta sequencing was performed on peripheral blood mononuclear cells. Genomic DNA extraction from the blood cell samples was performed with the Qiagen DNeasy Blood Extraction Kit.

The sequencing input was PBMCs. The source is a man aged 30 to 45 in good health and CMV-seronegative. This receptor chain uses TRBV2 and TRBJ2-7, and possibly TRBD2, on 5 matching bases. DNA sequence: TGTGCCAGCACCGCGGCCGGGGCCTACGAGCAGTACTTC. Its protein is CASTAAGAYEQYF.